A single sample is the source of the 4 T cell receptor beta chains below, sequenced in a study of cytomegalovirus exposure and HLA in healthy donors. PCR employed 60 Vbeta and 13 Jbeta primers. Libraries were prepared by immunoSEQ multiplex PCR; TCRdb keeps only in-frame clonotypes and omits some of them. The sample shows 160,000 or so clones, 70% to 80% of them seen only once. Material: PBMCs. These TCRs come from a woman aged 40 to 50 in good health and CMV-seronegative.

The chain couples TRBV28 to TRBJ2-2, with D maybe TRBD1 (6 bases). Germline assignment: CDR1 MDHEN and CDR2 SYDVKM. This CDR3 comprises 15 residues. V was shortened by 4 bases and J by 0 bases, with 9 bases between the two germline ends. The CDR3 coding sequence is TGTGCCAGCAGTTCAGGACAGTCGAACACCGGGGAGCTGTTTTTT. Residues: CASSSGQSNTGELFF.

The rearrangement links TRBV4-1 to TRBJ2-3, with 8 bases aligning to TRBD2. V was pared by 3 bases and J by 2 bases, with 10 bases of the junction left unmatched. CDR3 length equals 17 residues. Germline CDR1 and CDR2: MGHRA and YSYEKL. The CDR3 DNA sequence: TGCGCCAGCAGCCACGAGGCTAGCGGGTCCTACACAGATACGCAGTATTTT. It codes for CASSHEASGSYTDTQYF.

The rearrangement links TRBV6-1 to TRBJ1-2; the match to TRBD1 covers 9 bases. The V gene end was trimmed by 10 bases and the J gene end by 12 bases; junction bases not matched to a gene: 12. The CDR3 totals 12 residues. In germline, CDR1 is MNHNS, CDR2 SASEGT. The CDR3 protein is CATTGGTGYHTF. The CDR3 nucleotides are TGTGCCACCACGGGTGGGACAGGGTATCACACCTTC.

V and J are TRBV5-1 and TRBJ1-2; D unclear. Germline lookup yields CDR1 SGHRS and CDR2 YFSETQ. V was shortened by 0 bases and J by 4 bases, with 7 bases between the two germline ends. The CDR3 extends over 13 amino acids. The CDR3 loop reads CASSLDGAYGYTF. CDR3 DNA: TGCGCCAGCAGCTTGGATGGAGCCTATGGCTACACCTTC.